The 15 T cell receptor beta chains reported below all come from one sample, sequenced in a study of T cells after yellow fever vaccination. TCRdb reprocessed the 5' RACE reads with MiXCR, giving one entry per CDR3 protein. Of hundreds of thousands of distinct CDR3 sequences listed, 11% are singletons. The material sequenced was PBMCs, taken on the day of the first yellow fever vaccination. The origin of the receptors is a man aged 18 to 29 who received the YFV17D yellow fever vaccine.

Concerning this clonotype itself: As the CDR3 is not closed by the conserved phenylalanine or tryptophan, this likely results from a read error. The limits of the CDR3 on the DNA are not certain, so only TCRdb's listed CDR3 is given. The V call is TRBV21-1, the J call TRBJ2-5; the D call in the table, TRBD1, was not verified against the DNA. TRBV21-1 is an annotated pseudogene. Termini included, the CDR3 measures 12 amino acids. CDR3 sequence reads: CASSNPWGTQPL.

This chain connects TRBV18 to TRBJ2-3; D may match TRBD1 or TRBD2 (5 bases each). The V end was cut by 6 bases, the J end by 5 bases, with 9 bases between. Germline values: CDR1 KGHSH, CDR2 LQKENI. This CDR3 is 12 amino acids long. The CDR3 coding sequence is TGTGCCAGCTCGGGGACGGAAGATACGCAGTATTTT. Amino acids: CASSGTEDTQYF.

This clonotype showed up just a few times. The V gene is TRBV11-2, the J gene TRBJ1-1; D ambiguous. Germline assignment: CDR1 SGHAT and CDR2 FQNNGV. V dropped 4 bases and J dropped 3 bases, with 21 bases sitting between them. This CDR3 is built from 17 residues. CDR3 sequence reads: CASSSGSGIWRDTEAFF. The CDR3 DNA sequence: TGTGCCAGCAGCTCGGGGTCCGGTATTTGGCGGGACACTGAAGCTTTCTTT.

In its sample, this clonotype was seen many times. The CDR3 DNA reads as TGTGCCAGCAGCCGACAGCAGAACACTGAAGCTTTCTTT. It is translated as CASSRQQNTEAFF. This rearrangement joins TRBV3-1 to TRBJ1-1; TRBD1 is a possible D gene (5 bases). The CDR3 extends over 13 amino acids. From germline, CDR1 is LGHDT and CDR2 YNNKEL (reference sequence). V was cut by 4 bases and J by 1 base, with 7 bases left in between.

This clonotype was seen more than once but under ten times. The CDR3 protein is CASSLETGPLQPQHF. The CDR3 DNA follows: TGTGCCAGCAGCTTAGAGACAGGGCCACTACAGCCCCAGCATTTT. The chain couples TRBV7-2 to TRBJ1-5; 7 nucleotides match TRBD1. Trimming took 1 base from V and 7 from J; bases not matched to a gene: 7. Germline assignment: CDR1 SGHTA and CDR2 FQGNSA. The CDR3 length is 15 residues. The full variable domain, its missing parts supplied by reference TRBV7-2 and TRBJ1-5, is GAGVSQSPSNKVTEKGKDVELRCDPISGHTALYWYRQSLGQGLEFLIYFQGNSAPDKSGLPSDRFSAERTGGSVSTLTIQRTQQEDSAVYLCASSLETGPLQPQHFGDGTRLSIL.

This clonotype was observed a few times. The rearrangement joins TRBV10-3 to TRBJ2-3; 7 bases line up with TRBD1. This CDR3 is 14 amino acids long. Unmatched junction bases numbered 5, after V lost 6 bases and J lost 2 bases. Germline loops: CDR1 ENHRY, CDR2 SYGVKD. CDR3 residues: CAISQTGNTDTQYF. CDR3 nucleotide sequence: TGTGCCATCAGCCAGACAGGGAACACAGATACGCAGTATTTT.

This clonotype was seen a handful of times. The chain joins TRBV4-1 to TRBJ1-2, with 7 bases that match TRBD1. V lost 2 bases and J lost 4; bases outside the gene matches: 7. In germline, CDR1 is MGHRA, CDR2 YSYEKL. The CDR3 spans 15 residues. The chain's CDR3 is CASSQPVRDSYGYTF. Here the CDR3 DNA reads TGCGCCAGCAGCCAACCGGTACGGGACAGCTATGGCTACACCTTC.

Only a few counts were recorded for this clonotype. The chain carries TRBV7-6 and TRBJ2-3; TRBD2 matches at 7 bases. Germline V lookup: CDR1 SGHVS, CDR2 FNYEAQ. The V and J ends lost 6 bases and 0 bases, in that order; junction bases with no gene match: 6. The CDR3 extends over 15 amino acids. The chain's CDR3 is CASRQTGLSTDTQYF. The CDR3 DNA reads as TGTGCCAGCAGACAAACGGGACTAAGCACAGATACGCAGTATTTT.

Only a few counts were recorded for this clonotype. This chain joins TRBV6-1 and TRBJ1-1, with D hard to call. Trimming pared 3 bases from V and 5 bases from J, leaving 10 bases between. The CDR3 extends over 13 amino acids. Germline assignment: CDR1 MNHNS and CDR2 SASEGT. The CDR3 DNA reads TGTGCCAGCAGTGATAGGGCTCTGACTGAAGCTTTCTTT. The encoded protein is CASSDRALTEAFF.

This clonotype was counted many times. The V gene is TRBV7-2, the J gene TRBJ2-1; possibly TRBD2 for D (7 bases). The V gene's germline CDR1 is SGHTA and CDR2 FQGNSA. The CDR3 has 15 amino acids. The V and J ends lost 5 bases and 2 bases respectively, with 13 bases between them. CDR3 sequence: CASSPRGAPYNEQFF. The CDR3 nucleotides read TGTGCCAGCAGCCCCCGGGGGGCCCCCTACAATGAGCAGTTCTTC.

This clonotype has a count of ten or more. The J gene is TRBJ2-1, the V gene TRBV7-3, with 12 positions matching TRBD1. The CDR3 covers 17 residues. Losses at the gene ends were 6 bases for V and 8 bases for J; bases not matched to a gene: 14. In germline, CDR1 is SGHTA, CDR2 FQGTGA. CDR3 sequence (DNA): TGTGCCAGCAGTCCATCTAGGGGGACAGGGGGCATGGATGAGCAGTTCTTC. Protein: CASSPSRGTGGMDEQFF.

The sample holds one count of this clonotype. The gene calls are TRBV12-2 and TRBJ2-7; TRBD1, the D gene given by the table, was not confirmed from the DNA. TRBV12-2 is termed a pseudogene. This CDR3 contains 15 residues. This CDR3 is CASRLTGHLGYEQYF. CDR3 nucleotide sequence: TGTGCAAGTCGCTTGACAGGGCACCTCGGGTACGAGCAGTACTTC.

This chain links TRBV6-2 or TRBV6-3 with TRBJ1-2; D is unresolved. The CDR3 spans 13 residues. Germline V gene lookup returns CDR1 MNHEY and CDR2 SVGEGT. Trimming removed 5 bases from V and 3 bases from J, with 10 bases in between. The CDR3 DNA follows: TGTGCCAGCAGTACGGGCACCCACTATGGCTACACCTTC. Translating gives CASSTGTHYGYTF.

This clonotype has only a few counts. The gene calls are TRBV7-9 and TRBJ2-1, with D possibly TRBD1 on 5 matching bases. The CDR3 length is 16 residues. V lost 4 bases and J 0 bases, leaving 13 bases between the germline ends. Germline assignment: CDR1 SEHNR and CDR2 FQNEAQ (reference sequence). The CDR3: CASSSSRVGSYNEQFF. Written as DNA, the CDR3 is TGTGCCAGCAGCTCTTCCAGGGTCGGCTCCTACAATGAGCAGTTCTTC.

V and J are TRBV7-9 and TRBJ2-1, with TRBD1 matching 8 bases. CDR3 length: 15 amino acids. The V and J ends lost 4 bases and 9 bases, in that order; junction bases with no gene match: 11. Germline V gives CDR1 SEHNR, CDR2 FQNEAQ (reference sequence). DNA of the CDR3: TGTGCCAGCAGCTCAAAAAGGGACAGGATTGGTGAGCAGTTCTTC. Residues: CASSSKRDRIGEQFF.